The present T cell receptor (beta chain) was sequenced within a study of T cells expressing NK-cell markers. On the study more broadly: In the group of eight sequenced donors, seven were HCMV-seropositive and one was seronegative.

A remark on this clonotype: Its antigen remains unidentified.

From its re-call of the 5' RACE reads, TCRdb lists each CDR3 protein once, without DNA. The table lists around 550,000 distinct CDR3 sequences, with approximately 3.6% in the top ten. Overall study results and limits: Of the CD8+ T cells in six or seven donors, 1.0-7.0% belonged to dominant NKG2C+ clonotypes. The CD3+CD56-NKG2C+ fraction was also led by these clonotypes in a handful of donors.

The germline CDR1 and CDR2 sequences are MGHDK and SYGVNS. This CDR3 region has 17 residues. The sequence derives from a man aged 18 to 29 in good health. Sequences were obtained from blood T cells: a sorted CD56 or NKG2C T cell subset, CD4+ or CD8+ T cells, or bulk PBMC T cells (not recorded which). The chain carries TRBV25-1 and TRBJ2-2. This CDR3 reads CASSESNRIANTGELFF. Supplemented by reference TRBV25-1 and TRBJ2-2, the full variable domain reads EADIYQTPRYLVIGTGKKITLECSQTMGHDKMYWYQQDPGMELHLIHYSYGVNSTEKGDLSSESTVSRIRTEHFPLTLESARPSHTSQYLCASSESNRIANTGELFFGEGSRLTVL.